Each of the 16 T cell receptor beta chains below was sequenced from the same sample in a study of blood T cells in healthy people across ages. Alongside a J-beta primer mix, a sample-barcoded 5' primer served in a second PCR lasting 7 to 11 cycles. TCRdb processed the 5' RACE reads anew with MiXCR; each CDR3 protein has one entry. The table includes approximately 700,000 distinct CDR3 sequences, approximately 31% detected once. Sequenced material: blood. These receptors came from a woman of 80 years or more in good health.

This clonotype was picked up many times. This rearrangement joins TRBV5-6 to TRBJ2-5; TRBD2 matches at 15 bases. Trimming removed 5 bases from V and 5 bases from J; junction bases left unmatched: 7. This CDR3 has 16 amino acids. Germline V gene sequence: CDR1 SGHDT, CDR2 YYEEEE. The CDR3 DNA reads TGTGCCAGCAGTCGGCGAGGACTAGCGGGGGGGGAGACCCAGTACTTC. Its protein is CASSRRGLAGGETQYF.

With regard to this clonotype: A much larger clone sits a single nucleotide away, making a read error possible. This chain joins TRBV5-1 and TRBJ1-5, with 7 positions matching TRBD1. Germline CDR1 reads SGHRS; CDR2 reads YFSETQ. This CDR3 contains 15 residues. V dropped 0 bases and J dropped 6; count of bases not matched to a gene: 6. The CDR3 protein is CASSLEGAERQPQHF. DNA of the CDR3: TGCGCCAGCAGCTTGGAGGGGGCCGAGCGTCAGCCCCAGCATTTT. Full variable domain (rest looked up from reference TRBV5-1 and TRBJ1-5): KAGVTQTPRYLIKTRGQQVTLSCSPISGHRSVSWYQQTPGQGLQFLFEYFSETQRNKGNFPGRFSGRQFSNSRSEMNVSTLELGDSALYLCASSLEGAERQPQHFGDGTRLSIL.

The table lists this clonotype with a count of one. The rearrangement joins TRBV9 to TRBJ2-7; possibly TRBD2 for D (5 bases). Trimming removed 3 bases at V and 6 bases at J, with 10 bases between. The CDR3 has 12 residues. Germline V gives CDR1 SGDLS, CDR2 YYNGEE. The CDR3 reads CASSAGLGEQYF. CDR3 sequence (DNA): TGTGCCAGCAGCGCCGGACTGGGCGAGCAGTACTTC.

On this clonotype itself: With a much larger clone just one base away, this may be a read error. This chain joins TRBV7-9 and TRBJ2-5; D may match TRBD1 or TRBD2 (5 bases each). Germline-derived CDR1 and CDR2 are SEHNR and FQNEAQ (reference sequence). The CDR3 contains 14 residues. Trimming removed 5 bases at V and 11 bases at J, with 21 bases between. CDR3 nucleotides: TGTGCCAGCAGCCGAATGGGACGATCTGATGAGCAGTACTTC. Translating gives CASSRMGRSDEQYF. Filled out from reference TRBV7-9 and TRBJ2-5, the complete variable domain reads DTGVSQNPRHKITKRGQNVTFRCDPISEHNRLYWYRQTLGQGPEFLTYFQNEAQLEKSRLLSDRFSAERPKGSFSTLEIQRTEQGDSAMYLCASSRMGRSDEQYFGPGTRLLVL.

J is TRBJ2-3 and V is TRBV12-3 or TRBV12-4; D could derive from TRBD1 or TRBD2 (5 bases each). The CDR3 is 16 residues long. V was pared by 6 bases and J by 6 bases, with 22 bases between. DNA of the CDR3: TGTGCCAGCAGCCGAACAGGACAAGTGAGAGGGGATACGCAGTATTTT. Translation: CASSRTGQVRGDTQYF.

This clonotype turned up a few times. J is TRBJ1-2 and V is TRBV6-2 or TRBV6-3; D not resolved. CDR3 length: 15 residues. The V end was cut by 7 bases, the J end by 6 bases, with 21 bases between. Germline V gene sequence: CDR1 MNHEY, CDR2 SVGEGT. Here the CDR3 reads CASTWRPLGVDGYTF. The CDR3 DNA is TGTGCCAGCACTTGGAGGCCCCTCGGGGTCGATGGCTACACCTTC.

This rearrangement joins TRBV4-3 to TRBJ2-1; TRBD2 aligns across 8 bases. Near its end, the DNA agrees better with TRBJ2-7, so the J call may be wrong. Looked up from germline, CDR1 is LGHNA and CDR2 is YSLEER. The CDR3 has 19 residues. The CDR3 region has the DNA TGCGCCAGCAGCCCTTTAGCGGGGCTACCCCCTGACTCCTACAATGAGCAGTACTTC. Protein sequence: CASSPLAGLPPDSYNEQYF.

The gene calls are TRBV6-2 or TRBV6-3 and TRBJ2-2; no definite D call. CDR3 length: 16 residues. Trimming pared 0 bases from V and 2 bases from J, leaving 10 bases between. The germline V gene has CDR1 MNHEY and CDR2 SVGEGT. CDR3 region: CASSYSGWRNTGELFF. The DNA for the CDR3 is TGTGCCAGCAGTTACTCGGGTTGGCGAAACACCGGGGAGCTGTTTTTT.

This CDR3 reads CASSEVEGAIRYEQYF. The CDR3 DNA sequence: TGTGCCAGCAGTGAAGTAGAGGGGGCCATTAGGTACGAGCAGTACTTC. The rearrangement uses TRBV6-1 and TRBJ2-7; 7 nucleotides line up with TRBD1. The V gene end was trimmed by 1 base and the J gene end by 4 bases; junction bases not matched to a gene: 10. Per germline, CDR1 MNHNS and CDR2 SASEGT. The CDR3 has 16 amino acids.

The chain has TRBV3-1 and TRBJ2-5; TRBD2 agrees at 11 bases. CDR1 is LGHDT, CDR2 YNNKEL, per germline (reference sequence). The CDR3 has 16 amino acids. J gave up 4 bases and V 8 bases, and 12 bases lay outside the gene matches. The CDR3 nucleotides are TGTGCCAGCGGACGAACTAGCGGGGGTCGGGGAGAGACCCAGTACTTC. It specifies CASGRTSGGRGETQYF.

The table lists this clonotype with many counts. The genes are TRBV20-1 and TRBJ1-4, with D unclear. This CDR3 contains 13 residues. The V and J ends lost 3 bases and 0 bases respectively, with 5 bases between them. In germline, CDR1 is DFQATT, CDR2 SNEGSKA (reference sequence). Here the CDR3 DNA reads TGCAGTGCTAGGAGGCCAACTAATGAAAAACTGTTTTTT. Translated, it gives CSARRPTNEKLFF.

This clonotype was observed at least ten times. V is TRBV29-1 and J is TRBJ2-1; D is ambiguous. CDR1 and CDR2 (germline): SQVTM, ANQGSEA. Trimming shortened V by 4 bases and J by 0 bases, and 10 bases separated the two germline ends. This CDR3 contains 14 residues. CDR3 region: CSVVRRSSYNEQFF. CDR3 nucleotide sequence: TGCAGCGTTGTCCGACGGAGCTCCTACAATGAGCAGTTCTTC.

Many counts were recorded for this clonotype. The CDR3 region has the DNA TGTGCCAGCAGTTTGGGACTAGCGGGGGGGGCAGATACGCAGTATTTT. As protein: CASSLGLAGGADTQYF. This sequence joins TRBV7-2 and TRBJ2-3; 16 positions match TRBD2. Per germline, CDR1 SGHTA and CDR2 FQGNSA. Trimming took 6 bases from V and 4 from J; bases not matched to a gene: 4. The CDR3 loop spans 16 amino acids.

This clonotype was picked up many times. This chain joins TRBV6-5 and TRBJ2-7; unclear D gene. V lost 4 bases and J 7 bases, leaving 20 bases between the germline ends. The CDR3 has 15 residues. Germline V gene sequence: CDR1 MNHEY, CDR2 SVGAGI. The CDR3 region is CASSSPTLSRREQYF. Written as DNA, the CDR3 is TGTGCCAGCAGTTCCCCAACCCTTTCAAGGAGAGAGCAGTACTTC.

This clonotype was observed once. The chain couples TRBV6-5 to TRBJ1-2; D possibly corresponds to TRBD1 (5 bases). The CDR3 spans 12 residues. Germline V lookup: CDR1 MNHEY, CDR2 SVGAGI. Trimming pared 9 bases from V and 7 bases from J, leaving 15 bases between. CDR3 DNA: TGTGCCAGTTACAGGACGTACTGTGGCTACACCTTC. It yields the protein CASYRTYCGYTF.

On this clonotype: Because it lacks the conserved phenylalanine or tryptophan at the end, this CDR3 is likely a read error. The rearrangement links TRBV11-2 to TRBJ2-5, with D possibly TRBD2 on 6 matching bases. The CDR3 totals 17 residues. Germline loops: CDR1 SGHAT, CDR2 FQNNGV. The V gene lost 5 bases and the J gene lost 11 bases, with 30 bases spanning the gap. The CDR3: CASSRFQGGVGSLGQYS. CDR3 DNA: TGTGCCAGCAGCCGTTTCCAGGGCGGGGTCGGTTCGCTGGGGCAGTACTCC.